The 24 T cell receptor beta chains reported below all come from one sample, sequenced in a study of T-cell reconstitution after alpha-beta-depleted transplantation in children. Unique molecular identifiers were built into the TCRbeta library. From the PCR reads, TCRdb called clonotypes with MiXCR, one entry per CDR3 protein. The sample contains about 220,000 distinct CDR3 sequences, about a sixth of which appear only once. This specimen consisted of PBMCs, mostly from graft donor cells, obtained 360 days after TCRalphabeta/CD19-depleted stem cell transplant. The receptors come from a male patient aged 2-9 years who had a stem cell transplant for acute lymphoblastic leukemia, so the T cells may come from the graft donor.

This clonotype showed up just a few times. V is TRBV7-9 and J is TRBJ2-5; 7 bases align to TRBD2. V trimming: 5 bases; J trimming: 4 bases; junction bases outside the gene matches: 10. The CDR3 extends over 15 amino acids. CDR1 SEHNR and CDR2 FQNEAQ come from the germline V gene (reference sequence). CDR3 nucleotide sequence: TGTGCCAGCAGCGAGCCCGGGAGGTTGGGAGAGACCCAGTACTTC. Amino acids: CASSEPGRLGETQYF.

This clonotype was counted a few times. The chain carries TRBV6-2 or TRBV6-3 and TRBJ2-1; possible D gene TRBD1, 6 bases. Germline V CDR1 and CDR2: MNHEY, SVGEGT. The CDR3 sequence is 12 residues long. The V end was cut by 5 bases, the J end by 12 bases, with 14 bases between. CDR3 in DNA: TGTGCCAGCAGTCAGGGGCAGGGAAGGCAGTTCTTC. It yields the protein CASSQGQGRQFF.

In its sample, this clonotype was seen a few times. CDR3 bases: TGTGCCAGCAGCCAAGGGTGGGCTGCGTGGAATGAGCAGTTCTTC. It encodes CASSQGWAAWNEQFF. The gene calls are TRBV3-1 and TRBJ2-1; D gene unclear. Trimming pared 1 base from V and 7 bases from J, leaving 14 bases between. CDR1 and CDR2 (germline): LGHDT, YNNKEL (reference sequence). The CDR3 spans 15 residues.

This clonotype was observed a few times. The chain joins TRBV11-2 to TRBJ1-5, with a possible D match to TRBD1 (5 bases). CDR3 length equals 18 residues. The germline gives CDR1 SGHAT, CDR2 FQNNGV. V was shortened by 2 bases and J by 5 bases, with 22 bases between the two germline ends. The CDR3 DNA sequence: TGTGCCAGCAGCTTACGGGATTGGAGGCAACAGGAAGATCAGCCCCAGCATTTT. Its protein is CASSLRDWRQQEDQPQHF.

The chain is built from TRBV6-2 or TRBV6-3 and TRBJ2-1; no clear D gene. The CDR3 sequence is 12 residues long. V shed 5 bases and J shed 9 bases, with 11 bases lying between them. Germline V gene data show CDR1 as MNHEY and CDR2 as SVGEGT. CDR3 coding DNA: TGTGCCAGCAGTCGCCCCCAGTTTGAGCAGTTCTTC. It is translated as CASSRPQFEQFF.

The V and J genes are TRBV7-8 and TRBJ2-7; 8 bases agree with TRBD1. The CDR3 consists of 15 residues. Trimming took 5 bases from V and 5 from J; bases not matched to a gene: 11. Germline V gene data show CDR1 as SGHVS and CDR2 as FQNEAQ. The CDR3 loop is CASSPLDRERHEQYF. CDR3 DNA: TGTGCCAGCAGCCCTTTGGACAGGGAGCGCCACGAGCAGTACTTC.

This clonotype was seen a handful of times. The CDR3 here is CASSLLGVYEQYF. The CDR3 region has the DNA TGTGCCAGCAGCCTCCTAGGGGTCTACGAGCAGTACTTC. The chain uses TRBV3-1 and TRBJ2-7, with D perhaps TRBD1 (5 bases). Trimming removed 4 bases from V and 3 bases from J, with 10 bases in between. The CDR3 extends over 13 amino acids. Per germline, CDR1 LGHDT and CDR2 YNNKEL (reference sequence).

The chain combines TRBV6-1 with TRBJ1-6, with no clear D. The CDR3 runs to 15 residues. V was pared by 7 bases and J by 7 bases, with 17 bases between. Looked up from germline, CDR1 is MNHNS and CDR2 is SASEGT. In nucleotides, the CDR3 is TGTGCCAGCACCTGGTTTGGCGGCGTGAATTCACCCCTCCACTTT. This gives the protein CASTWFGGVNSPLHF.

The chain is built from TRBV27 and TRBJ2-7, with TRBD2 identical over 8 bases. Germline V gene sequence: CDR1 MNHEY, CDR2 SMNVEV (reference sequence). V was pared by 5 bases and J by 2 bases, with 11 bases of the junction left unmatched. CDR3 length: 16 residues. The chain's CDR3 is CASSTPGGLRTYEQYF. The CDR3 nucleotides are TGTGCCAGCAGTACCCCGGGGGGGTTGAGGACCTACGAGCAGTACTTC.

The CDR3 is CSAASSPFPGLVFNEQFF. CDR3 nucleotide sequence: TGCAGTGCCGCCTCAAGCCCGTTTCCGGGACTAGTGTTCAATGAGCAGTTCTTC. This sequence joins TRBV20-1 and TRBJ2-1, with 8 bases matching TRBD2. The J segment lost 6 bases and the V segment lost 6 bases, leaving 22 bases of the junction unmatched. CDR1 is DFQATT, CDR2 SNEGSKA, per germline (reference sequence). This CDR3 has 18 residues.

V and J are TRBV12-3 or TRBV12-4 and TRBJ2-2, with D perhaps TRBD1 (7 bases). The length of the CDR3 is 16 residues. The V end lost 3 bases, the J end lost 4 bases, and 15 bases lay between the germline ends. The CDR3, as DNA: TGTGCCAGCAGTTTTGATGCAGGGGGAGGCACCGGGGAGCTGTTTTTT. It translates to CASSFDAGGGTGELFF.

This clonotype was observed a few times. The V and J genes are TRBV6-5 and TRBJ2-3; D uncertain. Germline V CDR1 and CDR2: MNHEY, SVGAGI. This CDR3 is built from 15 residues. Deletions cut 2 bases from V and 0 bases from J, with 9 bases between. This CDR3 is CASSYAATSTDTQYF. The CDR3, as DNA: TGTGCCAGCAGTTACGCGGCAACTAGCACAGATACGCAGTATTTT.

The gene calls are TRBV25-1 and TRBJ2-7; D is unclear. This CDR3 is 14 amino acids long. Per the germline V gene, CDR1 is MGHDK and CDR2 is SYGVNS. Trimming stripped 0 bases from V and 8 bases from J, with 14 bases between. The CDR3 loop reads CASSEYRQDYQQYF. CDR3 nucleotides: TGTGCCAGCAGTGAATATAGGCAGGATTATCAGCAGTACTTC.

The table lists this clonotype with many counts. Sequence at one end of the junction differs from germline and may be a read error. The rearrangement links TRBV5-1 to TRBJ2-6; D gene uncertain. The CDR3 has 13 amino acids. The V gene's germline CDR1 is SGHRS and CDR2 YFSETQ. The CDR3 here is CASSLSGANVLTF. As DNA, the CDR3 is TGTGCCAGCAGCCTCTCCGGGGCCAACGTCCTGACTTTC.

This clonotype was picked up a small number of times. This chain links TRBV7-2 with TRBJ1-2; 7 bases match TRBD1. CDR3 length: 14 amino acids. V shed 0 bases and J 3 bases; nucleotides not matched to a gene: 1. Germline V gene sequence: CDR1 SGHTA, CDR2 FQGNSA. The CDR3 here is CASSLAGQDYGYTF. As DNA, the CDR3 is TGTGCCAGCAGCTTAGCCGGACAGGACTATGGCTACACCTTC.

This clonotype was counted between two and nine times. V and J are TRBV24-1 and TRBJ2-3; D call uncertain. Trimming cost V 3 bases and J 0 bases, with 12 bases left between them. The CDR3 contains 16 residues. Germline CDR1 and CDR2: KGHDR and SFDVKD. The DNA for the CDR3 is TGTGCCACCAGTGATAAACAGAGTCCTAGCACAGATACGCAGTATTTT. It specifies CATSDKQSPSTDTQYF.

The sample holds a few counts of this clonotype. The chain couples TRBV27 to TRBJ2-2, with D maybe TRBD1 (5 bases). The germline V and J ends were trimmed by 3 bases and 7 bases, with 24 bases remaining between them. CDR3 size: 18 residues. CDR1 is MNHEY and CDR2 is SMNVEV in the germline V gene (reference sequence). DNA of the CDR3: TGTGCCAGCAGTTTGTCCGGAACCCGGCTGACAGAAAGCGGGGAGCTGTTTTTT. The encoded protein is CASSLSGTRLTESGELFF.

This chain uses TRBV7-2 with TRBJ1-5; 7 bases are a match to TRBD1. J was trimmed by 3 bases and V by 4 bases; bases with no gene match: 6. This CDR3 spans 15 amino acids. Germline V gene data show CDR1 as SGHTA and CDR2 as FQGNSA. The CDR3: CASSSAGQHNQPQHF. The CDR3 DNA follows: TGTGCCAGCAGCTCAGCGGGACAGCACAATCAGCCCCAGCATTTT.

This clonotype was observed a handful of times. The rearrangement joins TRBV12-3 or TRBV12-4 to TRBJ2-7, with 8 bases matching TRBD1. The CDR3 is 16 residues long. The V and J ends lost 4 bases and 2 bases, in that order; junction bases with no gene match: 10. CDR3 nucleotides: TGTGCCAGCAGTTCCTCTCAGGGGGCAAATCCCTACGAGCAGTACTTC. It specifies CASSSSQGANPYEQYF.

The V call is TRBV28, the J call TRBJ2-2; weak D call: TRBD1 (5 bases). This CDR3 is built from 15 residues. Per the germline V gene, CDR1 is MDHEN and CDR2 is SYDVKM. V was shortened by 4 bases and J by 5 bases, with 14 bases between the two germline ends. The DNA of the CDR3 is TGTGCCAGCAGTTCGGCGGCAGGGTGGACCGGGGAGCTGTTTTTT. The encoded protein is CASSSAAGWTGELFF.

V and J are TRBV27 and TRBJ2-7; D gene uncertain. The germline V and J ends were trimmed by 3 bases and 3 bases, with 18 bases remaining between them. This CDR3 region has 16 residues. Germline V gene data show CDR1 as MNHEY and CDR2 as SMNVEV (reference sequence). DNA of the CDR3: TGTGCCAGCAGTTTTGGGGTTGTCGGCCACTACTACGAGCAGTACTTC. This translates into CASSFGVVGHYYEQYF.

This rearrangement joins TRBV19 to TRBJ2-1; weak D call: TRBD2 (5 bases). The germline V and J ends were trimmed by 5 bases and 4 bases, with 12 bases remaining between them. This CDR3 has 14 residues. Germline V gives CDR1 LNHDA, CDR2 SQIVND (reference sequence). CDR3 sequence reads: CASSDPSGYNEQFF. The DNA for the CDR3 is TGTGCCAGTAGTGACCCCTCGGGATACAATGAGCAGTTCTTC. The full variable domain, its missing parts supplied by reference TRBV19 and TRBJ2-1, is DGGITQSPKYLFRKEGQNVTLSCEQNLNHDAMYWYRQDPGQGLRLIYYSQIVNDFQKGDIAEGYSVSREKKESFPLTVTSAQKNPTAFYLCASSDPSGYNEQFFGPGTRLTVL.

This clonotype has a count of ten or more. The gene calls are TRBV14 and TRBJ2-7, with D tentatively TRBD2 (5 bases). V lost 3 bases to trimming and J lost 5 bases, with 20 bases between them. Germline loops: CDR1 SGHDN, CDR2 FVKESK. The CDR3 is made up of 16 amino acids. The CDR3 loop reads CASSQIPGWEINEQYF. The CDR3, as DNA: TGTGCCAGCAGCCAGATCCCGGGGTGGGAGATCAACGAGCAGTACTTC.

This chain links TRBV7-8 with TRBJ2-1; unclear D gene. The CDR3 sequence is 18 residues long. V was trimmed by 1 base and J by 4 bases, leaving 20 bases between them. Germline V gives CDR1 SGHVS, CDR2 FQNEAQ. CDR3 amino acids: CASSLVYRVPTGYNEQFF. In DNA form, the CDR3 reads TGTGCCAGCAGCTTAGTTTATCGGGTCCCGACTGGATACAATGAGCAGTTCTTC.